This T cell receptor beta chain was captured in a study of T cells in Graves' hyperthyroidism and ophthalmopathy. This clonotype was observed a handful of times. The germline gives CDR1 MNHEY, CDR2 SVGAGI. The V and J ends lost 4 bases and 7 bases respectively, with 7 bases between them. The CDR3 covers 12 residues. RNA transcripts provided the source from which TCR beta CDR3 regions were amplified. The HTBI primer set served for first-round RT-PCR of the TCR CDR3. In TCRdb, the multiplex PCR reads were re-called with MiXCR into one record per CDR3 protein. Here the sample spans 550,000 to 800,000 distinct CDR3 sequences, around 15% being singletons.

This receptor was identified in a man aged 18 to 30 with Graves' hyperthyroidism. The sequenced material came from blood. V usage is TRBV6-5 and J usage is TRBJ2-2; D unresolved. CDR3 DNA: TGTGCCAGCAGTTTATCTTACGGGGAGCTGTTTTTT. Residues: CASSLSYGELFF.